This T cell receptor (beta chain) was sequenced during a study of Graves' ophthalmopathy and Graves' hyperthyroidism. Study information: The blood sample was drawn at first diagnosis and before any treatment.

This clonotype appeared many times. The germline V gene has CDR1 MNHEY and CDR2 SMNVEV (reference sequence). This CDR3 region has 12 residues. V was pared by 6 bases and J by 6 bases, with 12 bases between. For repertoire sequencing, the TCR beta CDR3 regions were amplified from RNA transcripts. The first-round RT-PCR employed HTBI primers together with the Qiagen OneStep RT-PCR kit. A multiplex PCR was then performed as the second round. TCRdb used MiXCR to reprocess the multiplex PCR reads, holding one entry per CDR3 protein. The data hold some 520,000 distinct CDR3 sequences, with 13% to 15% observed a single time.

The receptor was isolated from a woman aged 25 to 45 with Graves' ophthalmopathy. The chain is built from TRBV27 and TRBJ2-7; the D is unclear. Input material: blood. The CDR3 sequence is CASSRLNGEQYF. The CDR3 DNA reads TGTGCCAGCAGCCGTCTGAATGGCGAGCAGTACTTC.